This T cell receptor beta chain was sequenced during a study of cytotoxic CD8 clonotypes in ibrutinib-treated CLL. Study at large: Response samples were taken after a median roughly 12 months of treatment, range 6 to 36. Samples averaged approximately 260,000 productive templates and tens of thousands of productive rearrangements. Points from the study as a whole: An increase in clonality occurred at ibrutinib response, followed by a return toward baseline at progression. The study found public clonotypes uncommon, contracting or stable on treatment.

This table comes from immunoSEQ multiplex PCR, and its TCRdb copy is limited to in-frame clones, with some not included. This sample has over 100,000 clones; approximately 83% occur once, and the top ten carry 2% to 2.5%. Worth noting for this clone: Antigen specificity is unknown.

The germline V and J ends were trimmed by 3 bases and 1 base, with 0 bases remaining between them. Per the germline V gene, CDR1 is DFQATT and CDR2 is SNEGSKA (reference sequence). The CDR3 extends over 10 amino acids. This sequence originates from a human donor with chronic lymphocytic leukemia. The chain couples TRBV20-1 to TRBJ2-5; D remains ambiguous. Sequencing used PBMCs, obtained after 24 months of ibrutinib treatment. DNA of the CDR3: TGCAGTGCTAGCCAAGAGACCCAGTACTTC. It specifies CSASQETQYF.